This entry lists 9 T cell receptor beta chains sequenced from one sample in a study of T cell responses to AZD1222 COVID-19 vaccine. Method: immunoSEQ multiplex PCR; TCRdb's copy keeps in-frame clones and lacks some. The data show approximately 140,000 clones, roughly nine tenths seen once. The sequencing used peripheral blood, collected on day 0 of AZD1222 vaccination. The receptors derive from an adult in good health.

The table lists this clone with a count of one. The rearrangement joins TRBV27 to TRBJ1-4; 10 bases are shared with TRBD1. CDR1 and CDR2 (germline): MNHEY, SMNVEV (reference sequence). Trimming at V came to 5 bases and at J to 0 bases, leaving 9 bases not matched to a gene. The length of the CDR3 is 18 residues. CDR3 DNA sequence: TGTGCCAGCAGTACCCTGGGACAGGGGATTGCAACTAATGAAAAACTGTTTTTT. Protein: CASSTLGQGIATNEKLFF.

The chain joins TRBV14 to TRBJ1-4; D is ambiguous. The CDR3 totals 15 residues. V shed 0 bases and J shed 10 bases, with 15 bases lying between them. The germline gives CDR1 SGHDN, CDR2 FVKESK. CDR3 bases: TGTGCCAGCAGCCAAGATTGGGATGGTGGTGGAAAACTGTTTTTT. This codes for CASSQDWDGGGKLFF.

The chain links TRBV6-2 or TRBV6-3 to TRBJ1-1; no clear D. CDR1 and CDR2 from the germline V gene are MNHEY and SVGEGT. The CDR3 has 13 residues. Trimming left V 3 bases short and J 1 base short, with 6 bases between. The chain's CDR3 is CASSYGENTEAFF. CDR3 nucleotide sequence: TGTGCCAGCAGTTATGGGGAGAACACTGAAGCTTTCTTT.

V usage is TRBV18 and J usage is TRBJ1-4, with 7 bases aligning to TRBD1. The trim removed 4 bases at V and 4 bases at J, leaving 21 bases unmatched. The CDR3 runs to 20 residues. Germline values: CDR1 KGHSH, CDR2 LQKENI. The CDR3 here is CASSLDGNRQGRTGNEKLFF. DNA for the CDR3: TGTGCCAGCTCACTCGACGGAAACAGACAGGGTCGGACCGGTAATGAAAAACTGTTTTTT.

This clone showed up just once. V is TRBV11-2 and J is TRBJ2-1, with TRBD1 as a possible D gene (6 bases). The CDR3 has 14 residues. CDR1 is SGHAT and CDR2 is FQNNGV in the germline V gene. V was shortened by 3 bases and J by 5 bases, with 11 bases between the two germline ends. CDR3 sequence reads: CASSLWQGHNEQFF. The CDR3 nucleotides read TGTGCCAGCAGCTTGTGGCAGGGGCACAATGAGCAGTTCTTC. Variable domain in full (rest from reference TRBV11-2 and TRBJ2-1): EAGVAQSPRYKIIEKRQSVAFWCNPISGHATLYWYQQILGQGPKLLIQFQNNGVVDDSQLPKDRFSAERLKGVDSTLKIQPAKLEDSAVYLCASSLWQGHNEQFFGPGTRLTVL.

The J gene is TRBJ1-1, the V gene TRBV19, with D possibly matching TRBD1 (5 bases). Germline CDR1 LNHDA, CDR2 SQIVND (reference sequence). Trimming cost V 6 bases and J 1 base, with 12 bases left between them. The CDR3 is 14 residues long. The CDR3 region is CASRGGFGNTEAFF. The CDR3 nucleotides read TGTGCCAGTAGGGGGGGGTTTGGGAACACTGAAGCTTTCTTT.

This clone was seen a few times. The chain carries TRBV7-2 and TRBJ2-7, with TRBD2 matching over 7 bases. V lost 1 base, J lost 1 base, and 4 bases stayed unmatched. Germline V lookup: CDR1 SGHTA, CDR2 FQGNSA. The CDR3 length is 15 residues. The chain's CDR3 is CASSLGLADSYEQYF. Written as DNA, the CDR3 is TGTGCCAGCAGCTTAGGTCTAGCGGATTCCTACGAGCAGTACTTC.

The V call is TRBV2, the J call TRBJ2-3; D perhaps matches TRBD2 (6 bases). The CDR3 consists of 15 residues. Trimming stripped 4 bases from V and 2 bases from J, with 13 bases between. Germline V gene lookup returns CDR1 SNHLY and CDR2 FYNNEI. CDR3 sequence reads: CASSAGSGYTDTQYF. For the CDR3, the DNA is TGTGCCAGCAGTGCGGGGAGCGGGTACACAGATACGCAGTATTTT. The variable domain in full, with the rest retrieved from reference TRBV2 and TRBJ2-3, is EPEVTQTPSHQVTQMGQEVILRCVPISNHLYFYWYRQILGQKVEFLVSFYNNEISEKSEIFDDQFSVERPDGSNFTLKIRSTKLEDSAMYFCASSAGSGYTDTQYFGPGTRLTVL.

CDR3 coding DNA: TGTGCCAGCAGCCAAGATCCAAGTATAACTGAAGCTTTCTTT. Its translation is CASSQDPSITEAFF. The rearrangement links TRBV3-1 (or the pseudogene TRBV3-2) to TRBJ1-1, with D uncertain. Germline V lookup: CDR1 LGHDT, CDR2 YNNKEL (reference sequence). CDR3 length: 14 residues. The germline V and J ends were trimmed by 0 bases and 5 bases, with 10 bases remaining between them.